These 10 T cell receptor beta chains came from one sample sequenced in a study of cytomegalovirus exposure and HLA in healthy donors. The PCR had 60 Vbeta and 13 Jbeta primers. Only in-frame clones appear in the TCRdb table, and some are missing; sequencing was by immunoSEQ multiplex PCR. The table lists some 110,000 clones. Sequencing was done on a sample of PBMCs. Receptor source: a middle-aged man in good health and CMV-seropositive.

The chain carries TRBV11-2 and TRBJ2-3, with 7 bases aligning to TRBD2. Germline V gene sequence: CDR1 SGHAT, CDR2 FQNNGV. The CDR3 contains 16 residues. The V gene end was trimmed by 0 bases and the J gene end by 11 bases; junction bases not matched to a gene: 14. In DNA, the CDR3 is TGTGCCAGCAGCTTAGATGCCGGGCTAGCGGTCTCGCTGCAGTATTTT. Protein: CASSLDAGLAVSLQYF.

V usage is TRBV9 and J usage is TRBJ2-3; 9 nucleotides match TRBD1. V shed 0 bases, J shed 3 bases, and the junction held 5 bases outside the gene matches. Per the germline V gene, CDR1 is SGDLS and CDR2 is YYNGEE. This CDR3 has 16 amino acids. CDR3 nucleotides: TGTGCCAGCAGCGTAGTGACAGGGGGATTAACAGATACGCAGTATTTT. As protein: CASSVVTGGLTDTQYF.

As DNA, the CDR3 is TGTGCCTGGAGTCGACAGGGGTTAAATGAAAAACTGTTTTTT. Protein product: CAWSRQGLNEKLFF. The chain is built from TRBV30 and TRBJ1-4; 8 nucleotides match TRBD1. The CDR3 is 14 residues long. Germline-derived CDR1 and CDR2 are GTSNPN and SVGIG (reference sequence). V dropped 2 bases and J dropped 5; count of bases not matched to a gene: 4.

Here the CDR3 DNA reads TGTGCCACCCTAGCGGGATTCACAGATACGCAGTATTTT. Translation: CATLAGFTDTQYF. This chain joins TRBV10-3 and TRBJ2-3; 9 nucleotides match TRBD2. V lost 10 bases and J lost 2; bases outside the gene matches: 4. Germline CDR1 reads ENHRY; CDR2 reads SYGVKD. The CDR3 sequence is 13 residues long.

The V call is TRBV5-5, the J call TRBJ1-2, with D unclear. The CDR3 length is 16 residues. The ends were cut back, 0 bases at V and 5 bases at J, with 17 bases in the middle. From germline, CDR1 is SGHKS and CDR2 YYEKEE (reference sequence). This CDR3 reads CASSLDGVPGGYGYTF. CDR3 DNA sequence: TGTGCCAGCAGCTTGGATGGGGTGCCAGGAGGGTATGGCTACACCTTC.

Points on this clone: This specimen includes other DNA sequences encoding the same CDR3. The V gene is TRBV5-6, the J gene TRBJ2-1; 9 nucleotides line up with TRBD1. Looked up from germline, CDR1 is SGHDT and CDR2 is YYEEEE. This CDR3 spans 15 amino acids. The V gene end was trimmed by 0 bases and the J gene end by 4 bases; junction bases not matched to a gene: 2. The CDR3 nucleotides read TGTGCCAGCAGCTTGGCGGGACAGGGATACAATGAGCAGTTCTTC. Translated, it gives CASSLAGQGYNEQFF. Looking up the rest from reference TRBV5-6 and TRBJ2-1 gives the full variable domain: DAGVTQSPTHLIKTRGQQVTLRCSPKSGHDTVSWYQQALGQGPQFIFQYYEEEERQRGNFPDRFSGHQFPNYSSELNVNALLLGDSALYLCASSLAGQGYNEQFFGPGTRLTVL.

CDR3 in amino acids: CASSLRVGQRATF. The CDR3 region has the DNA TGCGCCAGCAGCTTGAGAGTGGGACAAAGAGCGACTTTC. This chain joins TRBV5-1 and TRBJ2-6; D might be TRBD1 (6 bases). CDR1 SGHRS and CDR2 YFSETQ come from the germline V gene. V lost 1 base and J 18 bases, leaving 17 bases between the germline ends. The CDR3 is made up of 13 amino acids.

V and J are TRBV10-2 and TRBJ2-2; no clear D gene. The V and J ends lost 10 bases and 7 bases respectively, with 7 bases between them. Germline assignment: CDR1 WSHSY and CDR2 SAAADI. The CDR3 covers 10 residues. The CDR3 DNA reads as TGCGCCACCCGACTCGGGGAGCTGTTTTTT. Protein: CATRLGELFF.

The chain has TRBV6-1 and TRBJ1-2; TRBD1 might be the D (5 bases). V was cut by 5 bases and J by 6 bases, with 13 bases left in between. Germline lookup yields CDR1 MNHNS and CDR2 SASEGT. The CDR3 loop spans 13 amino acids. This CDR3 reads CASSRALGDGYTF. DNA for the CDR3: TGTGCCAGCAGTCGGGCCCTAGGGGATGGCTACACCTTC.

The J gene is TRBJ1-4, the V gene TRBV15; D gene uncertain. Germline CDR1 LNHNV, CDR2 YYDKDF (reference sequence). Trimming shortened V by 0 bases and J by 10 bases, and 6 bases separated the two germline ends. The CDR3 length is 12 residues. CDR3 sequence (DNA): TGTGCCACCAGCAGAGATTGGGCAAAACTGTTTTTT. It translates to CATSRDWAKLFF.